A selection of T cell receptor beta chains follows, all from one sample in a study of CD8+ T cells in alopecia areata. The table came from immunoSEQ multiplex PCR; TCRdb's copy has only in-frame clones and leaves some out. The table has about 210,000 clones, about 64% seen once. The specimen comprised CD4+ T cells sorted from blood, sampled at week 4, from a patient treated with tofacitinib. These receptors were obtained from a human donor with alopecia areata. Both conserved end residues are part of each CDR3. Fields, in order: J gene, V gene, D gene, clone size, CDR3 protein, CDR3 DNA. A D gene is named only where the DNA matches it firmly. Clone size, where shown, is once, few, many, or a class for clones that have expanded.

j_call: TRBJ2-1; v_call: TRBV18; d_call: -; clone_size: -; cdr3_aa: CASSPQGNEQFF; cdr3_nt: TGTGCCAGCTCACCACAGGGAAATGAGCAGTTCTTC
j_call: TRBJ2-4; v_call: TRBV9; d_call: -; clone_size: -; cdr3_aa: CASSVATSDIQYF; cdr3_nt: TGTGCCAGCAGCGTAGCTACGTCCGACATTCAGTACTTC
j_call: TRBJ1-2; v_call: TRBV2; d_call: -; clone_size: -; cdr3_aa: CASSVKPGVGGYTF; cdr3_nt: TGTGCCAGCAGTGTAAAGCCCGGAGTCGGTGGCTACACCTTC
j_call: TRBJ2-5; v_call: TRBV30; d_call: -; clone_size: -; cdr3_aa: CAWSDSAETQYF; cdr3_nt: TGTGCCTGGAGTGATTCTGCCGAGACCCAGTACTTC
j_call: TRBJ2-7; v_call: TRBV5-1; d_call: TRBD1; clone_size: -; cdr3_aa: CASSPGGGTGILEQYF; cdr3_nt: TGCGCCAGCAGCCCCGGAGGAGGGACAGGGATCCTCGAGCAGTACTTC
j_call: TRBJ1-5; v_call: TRBV30; d_call: -; clone_size: -; cdr3_aa: CAWRDLGGGQPQHF; cdr3_nt: TGTGCCTGGAGAGATTTGGGGGGCGGGCAGCCCCAGCATTTT
j_call: TRBJ2-5; v_call: TRBV4-1; d_call: -; clone_size: once; cdr3_aa: CASSRVGAGETQYF; cdr3_nt: TGCGCCAGCAGCCGAGTGGGGGCCGGGGAGACCCAGTACTTC
j_call: TRBJ2-7; v_call: TRBV6-5; d_call: -; clone_size: -; cdr3_aa: CASSRPGQPHEQYF; cdr3_nt: TGTGCCAGCAGCCGCCCCGGACAGCCCCACGAGCAGTACTTC
j_call: TRBJ2-5; v_call: TRBV21-1; d_call: -; clone_size: many; cdr3_aa: CASSSRDRTQETQYF; cdr3_nt: TGTGCCAGCAGCTCTCGGGACAGAACCCAAGAGACCCAGTACTTC
j_call: TRBJ2-4; v_call: TRBV7-2; d_call: -; clone_size: -; cdr3_aa: CASSQGLAKNIQYF; cdr3_nt: TGTGCCAGCAGCCAAGGACTAGCCAAAAACATTCAGTACTTC
j_call: TRBJ2-4; v_call: TRBV29-1; d_call: -; clone_size: -; cdr3_aa: CSVEDAVAKNIQYF; cdr3_nt: TGCAGCGTTGAAGATGCGGTAGCCAAAAACATTCAGTACTTC
j_call: TRBJ1-5; v_call: TRBV6-1; d_call: TRBD1; clone_size: -; cdr3_aa: CASNAQGAQHF; cdr3_nt: TGTGCCAGCAACGCACAGGGGGCCCAGCATTTT
j_call: TRBJ2-5; v_call: TRBV30; d_call: -; clone_size: -; cdr3_aa: CARSRHLQETQYF; cdr3_nt: TGTGCCCGGAGTAGACACCTACAAGAGACCCAGTACTTC
j_call: TRBJ2-5; v_call: TRBV6-5; d_call: TRBD2; clone_size: -; cdr3_aa: CASRPPGGHETQYF; cdr3_nt: TGTGCCAGCAGACCCCCGGGGGGGCACGAGACCCAGTACTTC
j_call: TRBJ2-3; v_call: TRBV5-1; d_call: -; clone_size: once; cdr3_aa: CASSASGKGTDTQYF; cdr3_nt: TGCGCCAGCAGCGCTTCGGGGAAGGGCACAGATACGCAGTATTTT
j_call: TRBJ2-3; v_call: TRBV11-2; d_call: -; clone_size: -; cdr3_aa: CARTFWTDTQYF; cdr3_nt: TGTGCCAGGACCTTCTGGACAGATACGCAGTATTTT
j_call: TRBJ2-5; v_call: TRBV7-2; d_call: TRBD1; clone_size: -; cdr3_aa: CASSLIGDRWETQYF; cdr3_nt: TGTGCCAGCAGCTTAATAGGGGACAGGTGGGAGACCCAGTACTTC
j_call: TRBJ2-3; v_call: TRBV5-1; d_call: -; clone_size: -; cdr3_aa: CASSLGVSGGDTQYF; cdr3_nt: TGCGCCAGCAGCTTGGGGGTCTCCGGGGGAGATACGCAGTATTTT
j_call: TRBJ1-4; v_call: TRBV6-6; d_call: -; clone_size: -; cdr3_aa: CASRGSTANEKLFF; cdr3_nt: TGTGCCAGCAGGGGGTCTACTGCTAATGAAAAACTGTTTTTT
j_call: TRBJ1-2; v_call: TRBV9; d_call: TRBD1; clone_size: -; cdr3_aa: CASSPRDRGRLSGYTF; cdr3_nt: TGTGCCAGCAGCCCTCGGGACAGGGGGCGACTAAGTGGCTACACCTTC
j_call: TRBJ2-7; v_call: TRBV7-2; d_call: -; clone_size: once; cdr3_aa: CASSLSGPLSYEQYF; cdr3_nt: TGTGCCAGCAGCTTATCGGGTCCCCTTTCCTACGAGCAGTACTTC
j_call: TRBJ1-1; v_call: TRBV7-2; d_call: -; clone_size: -; cdr3_aa: CASSSYLKTEAFF; cdr3_nt: TGTGCCAGCAGCTCGTACCTGAAGACTGAAGCTTTCTTT
j_call: TRBJ2-5; v_call: TRBV20-1; d_call: -; clone_size: -; cdr3_aa: CSAGTGTQYF; cdr3_nt: TGCAGTGCTGGAACAGGGACCCAGTACTTC
j_call: TRBJ1-2; v_call: TRBV9; d_call: -; clone_size: -; cdr3_aa: CASSFQVGANYGYTF; cdr3_nt: TGTGCCAGCAGCTTCCAGGTGGGGGCTAACTATGGCTACACCTTC
j_call: TRBJ2-1; v_call: TRBV7-2; d_call: TRBD2; clone_size: -; cdr3_aa: CASSLGVRTSADNEQFF; cdr3_nt: TGTGCCAGCAGCTTAGGGGTCAGGACTAGCGCAGACAATGAGCAGTTCTTC
j_call: TRBJ2-7; v_call: TRBV7-2; d_call: TRBD2; clone_size: once; cdr3_aa: CASSIRLAGEQYF; cdr3_nt: TGTGCCAGCAGCATAAGACTAGCGGGCGAGCAGTACTTC
j_call: TRBJ1-1; v_call: TRBV5-6; d_call: TRBD1; clone_size: few; cdr3_aa: CASIGTGAIMNTEAFF; cdr3_nt: TGTGCCAGCATCGGGACAGGGGCTATAATGAACACTGAAGCTTTCTTT
j_call: TRBJ2-6; v_call: TRBV2; d_call: -; clone_size: few; cdr3_aa: CASRAREPGANVLTF; cdr3_nt: TGTGCCAGCAGGGCCCGTGAACCTGGGGCCAACGTCCTGACTTTC
j_call: TRBJ1-4; v_call: TRBV30; d_call: -; clone_size: -; cdr3_aa: CAWSPQGSEKLFF; cdr3_nt: TGTGCCTGGAGTCCACAGGGATCTGAAAAACTGTTTTTT
j_call: TRBJ1-1; v_call: TRBV30; d_call: TRBD1; clone_size: -; cdr3_aa: CACTRTGKLTFF; cdr3_nt: TGTGCCTGCACTAGGACAGGGAAATTAACTTTCTTT
j_call: TRBJ2-1; v_call: TRBV7-2; d_call: TRBD1; clone_size: -; cdr3_aa: CASSAQTGWYEQFF; cdr3_nt: TGTGCCAGCAGCGCCCAGACAGGGTGGTATGAGCAGTTCTTC
j_call: TRBJ1-2; v_call: TRBV5-1; d_call: -; clone_size: few; cdr3_aa: CASTQESYGYTF; cdr3_nt: TGTGCCAGCACCCAGGAGTCCTATGGCTACACCTTC
j_call: TRBJ2-4; v_call: TRBV7-8; d_call: -; clone_size: -; cdr3_aa: CASSTENIQYF; cdr3_nt: TGTGCCAGCAGTACCGAAAACATTCAGTACTTC
j_call: TRBJ1-2; v_call: TRBV29-1; d_call: -; clone_size: -; cdr3_aa: CSARGGSGYTF; cdr3_nt: TGCAGCGCTCGCGGGGGAAGTGGCTACACCTTC
j_call: TRBJ1-1; v_call: TRBV29-1; d_call: TRBD1; clone_size: -; cdr3_aa: CSVARQDRAEAFF; cdr3_nt: TGCAGCGTTGCCCGACAGGACAGGGCTGAAGCTTTCTTT
j_call: TRBJ2-1; v_call: TRBV30; d_call: -; clone_size: -; cdr3_aa: CAWSTGPGVYNEQFF; cdr3_nt: TGTGCCTGGAGTACTGGGCCGGGGGTCTACAATGAGCAGTTCTTC
j_call: TRBJ1-6; v_call: TRBV30; d_call: -; clone_size: once; cdr3_aa: CAWSVLLGSPLHF; cdr3_nt: TGTGCCTGGAGTGTACTGCTAGGGTCACCCCTCCACTTT
j_call: TRBJ2-1; v_call: TRBV15; d_call: -; clone_size: -; cdr3_aa: CATSRDPPTVNEQFF; cdr3_nt: TGTGCCACCAGCAGAGATCCTCCAACTGTGAATGAGCAGTTCTTC
j_call: TRBJ2-1; v_call: TRBV6-5; d_call: TRBD2; clone_size: -; cdr3_aa: CASRPSGGAYNEQFF; cdr3_nt: TGTGCCAGCAGGCCCTCGGGGGGGGCCTACAATGAGCAGTTCTTC
j_call: TRBJ2-3; v_call: TRBV29-1; d_call: TRBD1; clone_size: -; cdr3_aa: CSVEAGGVDTQYF; cdr3_nt: TGCAGCGTTGAAGCAGGGGGCGTAGATACGCAGTATTTT
j_call: TRBJ1-1; v_call: TRBV7-9; d_call: -; clone_size: once; cdr3_aa: CASSPYGLNTEAFF; cdr3_nt: TGTGCCAGCAGCCCTTACGGATTGAACACTGAAGCTTTCTTT
j_call: TRBJ2-7; v_call: TRBV15; d_call: -; clone_size: -; cdr3_aa: CATSREAPNLYEQYF; cdr3_nt: TGTGCCACCAGCAGAGAGGCCCCGAACCTCTACGAGCAGTACTTC
j_call: TRBJ1-5; v_call: TRBV29-1; d_call: -; clone_size: few; cdr3_aa: CSVQELGQPQHF; cdr3_nt: TGCAGCGTGCAGGAGTTGGGTCAGCCCCAGCATTTT
j_call: TRBJ2-3; v_call: TRBV10-3; d_call: TRBD1; clone_size: few; cdr3_aa: CAIRSDRGQNTQYF; cdr3_nt: TGTGCCATCAGGTCGGACAGGGGACAGAATACGCAGTATTTT
j_call: TRBJ1-2; v_call: TRBV11-2; d_call: TRBD1; clone_size: -; cdr3_aa: CASSEDRVRYGYTF; cdr3_nt: TGTGCCAGCAGCGAAGACAGGGTGCGCTATGGCTACACCTTC
j_call: TRBJ1-2; v_call: TRBV29-1; d_call: -; clone_size: few; cdr3_aa: CSVTPGWGYTF; cdr3_nt: TGCAGCGTTACCCCTGGGTGGGGCTACACCTTC
j_call: TRBJ2-1; v_call: TRBV29-1; d_call: TRBD2; clone_size: -; cdr3_aa: CSVGKDLAGGRSFEQFF; cdr3_nt: TGCAGCGTTGGTAAAGACCTAGCGGGGGGGCGTAGTTTTGAGCAGTTCTTC
j_call: TRBJ2-2; v_call: TRBV18; d_call: -; clone_size: -; cdr3_aa: CASSPPMALAQNTGELFF; cdr3_nt: TGTGCCAGCTCACCACCGATGGCGCTAGCCCAAAACACCGGGGAGCTGTTTTTT
j_call: TRBJ1-3; v_call: TRBV10-3; d_call: TRBD1; clone_size: -; cdr3_aa: CAIMADRVENTIYF; cdr3_nt: TGTGCCATCATGGCGGACAGGGTGGAAAACACCATATATTTT
j_call: TRBJ2-5; v_call: TRBV28; d_call: -; clone_size: -; cdr3_aa: CASSPSGPQLQETQYF; cdr3_nt: TGTGCCAGCAGTCCCTCGGGACCGCAGTTACAAGAGACCCAGTACTTC
j_call: TRBJ1-5; v_call: TRBV6-6; d_call: -; clone_size: -; cdr3_aa: CASIPRESNQPQHF; cdr3_nt: TGTGCCAGCATCCCAAGGGAGAGCAATCAGCCCCAGCATTTT
j_call: TRBJ2-5; v_call: TRBV30; d_call: TRBD1; clone_size: once; cdr3_aa: CAWSAGQGRQETQYF; cdr3_nt: TGTGCCTGGAGTGCGGGACAGGGTCGGCAAGAGACCCAGTACTTC
j_call: TRBJ2-7; v_call: TRBV29-1; d_call: TRBD1; clone_size: few; cdr3_aa: CSVDTGTGREQYF; cdr3_nt: TGCAGCGTTGACACCGGGACAGGGCGCGAGCAGTACTTC
j_call: TRBJ1-2; v_call: TRBV30; d_call: -; clone_size: -; cdr3_aa: CAWSTGPPGYGYTF; cdr3_nt: TGTGCCTGGAGTACAGGCCCTCCAGGCTATGGCTACACCTTC
j_call: TRBJ2-4; v_call: TRBV7-9; d_call: TRBD1; clone_size: -; cdr3_aa: CASSASGTGYKNIQYF; cdr3_nt: TGTGCCAGCAGCGCATCCGGGACAGGCTACAAAAACATTCAGTACTTC